Presented here are 21 T cell receptor beta chains from one specimen sequenced in a study of blood T cell repertoires in COVID-19. Method: immunoSEQ multiplex PCR; TCRdb's copy keeps in-frame clones and lacks some. This sample has fewer than 65,000 clones, with about 90% found just once. Material: peripheral blood. These receptors were obtained from a woman aged 55 to 70 with active or convalescent COVID-19.

V gene TRBV6-5 combines with J gene TRBJ1-1, with D unclear. Trimming shortened V by 3 bases and J by 5 bases, and 10 bases separated the two germline ends. CDR1 and CDR2 (germline): MNHEY, SVGAGI. CDR3 length: 13 residues. CDR3 bases: TGTGCCAGCAGTTATGTCGGGGTAACTGAAGCTTTCTTT. Translation gives CASSYVGVTEAFF.

The chain combines TRBV29-1 with TRBJ2-1; 7 nucleotides agree with TRBD1. V was pared by 5 bases and J by 8 bases, with 9 bases of the junction left unmatched. The length of the CDR3 is 13 residues. Germline V gives CDR1 SQVTM, CDR2 ANQGSEA. The CDR3 DNA reads TGCAGCGTTTCACCGGGACAGATCTATGAGCAGTTCTTC. Translated: CSVSPGQIYEQFF.

The CDR3 DNA follows: TGCGCCAGCAGCCCGGGACAGTTAAGCTCCTATAATTCACCCCTCCACTTT. Its translation is CASSPGQLSSYNSPLHF. The chain couples TRBV5-1 to TRBJ1-6; 7 bases agree with TRBD1. V trimming: 4 bases; J trimming: 0 bases; junction bases outside the gene matches: 7. Germline lookup yields CDR1 SGHRS and CDR2 YFSETQ. This CDR3 has 17 amino acids.

The chain recombines TRBV5-1 with TRBJ2-3; D not resolved. Trimming pared 3 bases from V and 0 bases from J, leaving 11 bases between. Looked up from germline, CDR1 is SGHRS and CDR2 is YFSETQ. This CDR3 contains 15 residues. CDR3 sequence: CASSYYSMSTDTQYF. The CDR3 DNA sequence: TGCGCCAGCAGCTATTACTCCATGAGCACAGATACGCAGTATTTT.

This chain uses TRBV5-1 with TRBJ2-7; D perhaps matches TRBD1 (6 bases). The CDR3 spans 16 residues. Germline V gene data show CDR1 as SGHRS and CDR2 as YFSETQ. The ends were cut back, 1 base at V and 0 bases at J, with 14 bases in the middle. The DNA of the CDR3 is TGCGCCAGCAGCTTGTACCCGACAGGCAGCTCCTACGAGCAGTACTTC. It translates to CASSLYPTGSSYEQYF.

The chain has TRBV27 and TRBJ1-1; D gene unclear. Germline values: CDR1 MNHEY, CDR2 SMNVEV (reference sequence). The CDR3 loop spans 13 amino acids. V was cut by 4 bases and J by 2 bases, with 8 bases left in between. CDR3 bases: TGTGCCAGCAGTTCCTACCCAAACACTGAAGCTTTCTTT. Amino acids: CASSSYPNTEAFF.

The chain has TRBV6-1 and TRBJ1-5; 7 bases fit TRBD1. Germline assignment: CDR1 MNHNS and CDR2 SASEGT. This CDR3 is 16 amino acids long. Trimming cost V 1 base and J 3 bases; bases outside gene matches: 6. The CDR3 sequence: CASSEGHDRVNQPQHF. CDR3 DNA sequence: TGTGCCAGCAGTGAAGGACACGACAGGGTCAATCAGCCCCAGCATTTT.

The chain is built from TRBV30 and TRBJ2-7; D might be TRBD1 (5 bases). Trimming removed 2 bases at V and 3 bases at J, with 8 bases between. Germline V lookup: CDR1 GTSNPN, CDR2 SVGIG (reference sequence). The CDR3 loop spans 12 amino acids. The CDR3 sequence is CAWSRRGYEQYF. In nucleotides, the CDR3 is TGTGCCTGGAGTCGAAGGGGCTACGAGCAGTACTTC. The full variable domain, in which reference TRBV30 and TRBJ2-7 provide the parts outside the CDR3, is SQTIHQWPATLVQPVGSPLSLECTVEGTSNPNLYWYRQAAGRGLQLLFYSVGIGQISSEVPQNLSASRPQDRQFILSSKKLLLSDSGFYLCAWSRRGYEQYFGPGTRLTVT.

The chain employs TRBV11-3 and TRBJ2-2, with TRBD1 matching 9 bases. This CDR3 has 14 amino acids. Germline values: CDR1 SGHNT, CDR2 YENEEA. V was pared by 3 bases and J by 5 bases, with 1 base of the junction left unmatched. CDR3 coding DNA: TGTGCCAGCAGCTTGACAGGGGGAACCGGGGAGCTGTTTTTT. This sequence encodes CASSLTGGTGELFF.

The chain has TRBV2 and TRBJ2-7; 7 nucleotides align to TRBD2. V trimming: 7 bases; J trimming: 3 bases; junction bases outside the gene matches: 12. Germline CDR1 and CDR2: SNHLY and FYNNEI. CDR3 length: 15 residues. CDR3 DNA sequence: TGTGCCAGCATCCCTCGGGCGGGAGAGATCTACGAGCAGTACTTC. As protein: CASIPRAGEIYEQYF.

This chain connects TRBV30 to TRBJ1-5, with 8 bases identical to TRBD1. From germline, CDR1 is GTSNPN and CDR2 SVGIG (reference sequence). V lost 5 bases and J lost 7; bases outside the gene matches: 10. The CDR3 spans 14 residues. The CDR3 loop reads CAWGRTGIRQPQHF. CDR3 DNA sequence: TGTGCCTGGGGACGGACAGGGATAAGACAGCCCCAGCATTTT.

This chain links TRBV2 with TRBJ2-1; 8 nucleotides line up with TRBD2. The V gene's germline CDR1 is SNHLY and CDR2 FYNNEI. This CDR3 is built from 17 residues. The V segment lost 0 bases and the J segment 4 bases; nucleotides outside the gene matches: 8. CDR3 region: CASSEAREGLTYNEQFF. The CDR3 region has the DNA TGTGCCAGCAGTGAAGCCCGGGAGGGCCTAACTTACAATGAGCAGTTCTTC.

The chain uses TRBV7-9 and TRBJ2-7, with TRBD2 as a possible D gene (6 bases). The CDR3 contains 13 residues. The V and J ends lost 8 bases and 0 bases respectively, with 11 bases between them. Germline CDR1 and CDR2: SEHNR and FQNEAQ (reference sequence). This CDR3 is CASGGSPSYEQYF. The CDR3 DNA follows: TGTGCCAGCGGGGGGAGTCCCTCCTACGAGCAGTACTTC.

The genes are TRBV4-3 and TRBJ2-2, with D perhaps matching TRBD1 (5 bases). The CDR3 length is 16 residues. The ends were cut back, 4 bases at V and 3 bases at J, with 15 bases in the middle. Germline-derived CDR1 and CDR2 are LGHNA and YSLEER. CDR3 residues: CASSPYREGDTGELFF. Here the CDR3 DNA reads TGCGCCAGCAGCCCCTATAGGGAAGGGGACACCGGGGAGCTGTTTTTT.

The chain uses TRBV23-1 and TRBJ1-1; weak D call: TRBD1 (6 bases). TRBV23-1 is assigned to the ORF class and has an uncertain function. V lost 4 bases to trimming and J lost 4 bases, with 16 bases between them. The CDR3 loop spans 15 amino acids. CDR3 nucleotide sequence: TGCGCCAGCAGTCCTCAGGTAAGGGGGAGCACTGAAGCTTTCTTT. Protein sequence: CASSPQVRGSTEAFF.

The CDR3 sequence is CASSLRTGMAPTSGNTIYF. Here the CDR3 DNA reads TGTGCCAGCAGCTTGAGGACAGGGATGGCCCCTACCTCTGGAAACACCATATATTTT. The chain joins TRBV5-5 to TRBJ1-3, with TRBD1 matching 8 bases. Per germline, CDR1 SGHKS and CDR2 YYEKEE (reference sequence). CDR3 length equals 19 residues. Trimming cost V 1 base and J 0 bases; bases outside gene matches: 12.

The genes are TRBV10-1 and TRBJ2-1; D not certain. Germline V lookup: CDR1 WNHNN, CDR2 SYGVQD (reference sequence). The CDR3 covers 15 residues. V lost 3 bases to trimming and J lost 0 bases, with 9 bases between them. This chain's CDR3 is CASSEDPSSYNEQFF. DNA for the CDR3: TGCGCCAGCAGTGAAGACCCTAGCTCCTACAATGAGCAGTTCTTC.

This clone was seen only once. The rearrangement joins TRBV19 to TRBJ1-5; maybe TRBD1 (6 bases). Trimming shortened V by 3 bases and J by 0 bases, and 9 bases separated the two germline ends. This CDR3 has 15 amino acids. Germline V CDR1 and CDR2: LNHDA, SQIVND (reference sequence). CDR3 in DNA: TGTGCCAGTAGTATGGGGGCAGTTAGCAATCAGCCCCAGCATTTT. It is translated as CASSMGAVSNQPQHF. Filled out from reference TRBV19 and TRBJ1-5, the complete variable domain reads DGGITQSPKYLFRKEGQNVTLSCEQNLNHDAMYWYRQDPGQGLRLIYYSQIVNDFQKGDIAEGYSVSREKKESFPLTVTSAQKNPTAFYLCASSMGAVSNQPQHFGDGTRLSIL.

This chain joins TRBV7-9 and TRBJ2-5, with a possible D match to TRBD2 (7 bases). Between the trimmed V and J ends, which lost 5 bases and 5 bases, there was a span of 12 bases. This CDR3 is built from 13 residues. Germline CDR1 is SEHNR and CDR2 is FQNEAQ (reference sequence). The CDR3 reads CASSPQGGETQYF. CDR3 coding DNA: TGTGCCAGCAGCCCACAGGGAGGGGAGACCCAGTACTTC.

This chain links TRBV30 with TRBJ2-7; 9 nucleotides line up with TRBD2. This CDR3 contains 14 residues. Germline CDR1 GTSNPN, CDR2 SVGIG (reference sequence). Unmatched junction bases numbered 3, after V lost 3 bases and J lost 0 bases. CDR3 sequence (DNA): TGTGCCTGGAGCAGCGGGGGGAGCTCCTACGAGCAGTACTTC. Its translation is CAWSSGGSSYEQYF. The entire variable domain, with the rest obtained from reference TRBV30 and TRBJ2-7, is as follows: SQTIHQWPATLVQPVGSPLSLECTVEGTSNPNLYWYRQAAGRGLQLLFYSVGIGQISSEVPQNLSASRPQDRQFILSSKKLLLSDSGFYLCAWSSGGSSYEQYFGPGTRLTVT.

In its sample, this clone is medium-sized (0.01 to 0.1%). The V and J genes are TRBV25-1 and TRBJ1-2; weak D call: TRBD1 (5 bases). This CDR3 is built from 13 residues. Trimming pared 4 bases from V and 4 bases from J, leaving 10 bases between. CDR1 is MGHDK, CDR2 SYGVNS, per germline. DNA of the CDR3: TGTGCCAGCAGTGGTACAGGCCTCTATGGCTACACCTTC. Translation gives CASSGTGLYGYTF.